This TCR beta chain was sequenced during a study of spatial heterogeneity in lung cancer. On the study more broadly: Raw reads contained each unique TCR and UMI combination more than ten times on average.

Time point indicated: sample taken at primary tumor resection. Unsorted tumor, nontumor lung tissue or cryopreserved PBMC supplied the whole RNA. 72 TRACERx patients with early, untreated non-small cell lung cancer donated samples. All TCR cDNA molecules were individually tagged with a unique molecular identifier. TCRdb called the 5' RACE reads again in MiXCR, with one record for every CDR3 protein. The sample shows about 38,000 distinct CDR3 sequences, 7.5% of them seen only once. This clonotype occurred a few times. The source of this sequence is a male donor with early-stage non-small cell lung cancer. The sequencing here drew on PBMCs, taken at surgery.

CDR3 protein: CASSEQQGANTGELFF. The CDR3 region has the DNA TGTGCCAGCAGTGAGCAACAGGGGGCAAACACCGGGGAGCTGTTTTTT. The V gene is TRBV2, the J gene TRBJ2-2, with TRBD1 matching over 9 bases. Germline V lookup: CDR1 SNHLY, CDR2 FYNNEI. V was pared by 3 bases and J by 2 bases, with 4 bases of the junction left unmatched. CDR3 length: 16 amino acids. The whole variable domain, filled in from reference TRBV2 and TRBJ2-2, reads EPEVTQTPSHQVTQMGQEVILRCVPISNHLYFYWYRQILGQKVEFLVSFYNNEISEKSEIFDDQFSVERPDGSNFTLKIRSTKLEDSAMYFCASSEQQGANTGELFFGEGSRLTVL.